The T cell receptor beta chain described here comes from a study of EBV T-cell therapy then PD-1 blockade in nasopharyngeal carcinoma (dated by TCRdb to about 2021). The Qiagen DNeasy Kit was used to extract genomic DNA from the sorted cells. TCR beta chain deep sequencing was performed on the immunoSEQ platform. Concerning the study's data processing: Repertoire data analysis was performed with the immunoSEQ Analyzer software. TCRdb limited this immuneACCESS table to in-frame rearrangements with V and J called. A share of clones is missing; checked studies link under half to unresolved V genes, and the rest is unexplained. V and J calls and clone size follow that table, whereas D and trimming were derived from the DNA. This sample comprises around 22,000 clones, over 65% of them detected only once. The top ten hold 24% of the sample. On this clone itself: The antigen it recognizes is unknown. Per-base qualities were not stored, and no clone one base away is much larger.

Reading the germline V gene gives CDR1 MNHEY and CDR2 SVGAGI. Spanning cysteine to phenylalanine, the CDR3 consists of 15 amino acids. Of the read, only the CDR3 DNA is kept; its 45 bases are in frame from base 1. Between the V and J ends, shortened by 0 bases and 4 bases respectively, the junction contains 9 bases. The sample's treatment or condition label, decoded: AdE1-LMPpoly-expanded autologous EBV-specific T-cell therapy followed by anti-PD-1 nivolumab. The sequence links TRBV6-5 to TRBJ2-2; the D gene remains uncertain. Sequenced material: CD8+ T cells from blood, taken at day -245 from a patient whose treatment included autologous EBV-specific T cells and nivolumab. The TCR sequence derives from a man aged 40-50 years with nasopharyngeal carcinoma. The bases are TGTGCCAGCAGTTACTCGCCGGCATCCACCGGGGAGCTGTTTTTT. The resulting protein is CASSYSPASTGELFF.